This T cell receptor beta chain originates from a study of blood T cell repertoires in COVID-19. Study details: Samples of COVID-19 (acute and convalescent) were obtained from the United States, Italy and Spain. T cells, B-cell-depleted T cells, or PBMCs provided the cDNA or gDNA that served as material.

In the authors' workflow: By means of reference gene primer amplification, nucleated cell counts were estimated. Sequencing used immunoSEQ multiplex PCR; TCRdb keeps in-frame clones, though not all of them. V, J and clone size are those of that table, while D and trimming were read from the DNA. The table shows 200,000 to 250,000 clones, with about nine tenths occurring only once. A Seattle source enrolled patients during active infection and followed them longitudinally. Input material: peripheral blood. This TCR was sampled from a man aged 50 or older with COVID-19, enrolled during active disease.

CDR3 amino acids: CASSFSGAGTEAFF. CDR3 nucleotides: TGTGCCAGCAGCTTCTCAGGGGCCGGCACTGAAGCTTTCTTT. The rearrangement joins TRBV7-9 to TRBJ1-1; a weak D match, TRBD1 (6 bases). The CDR3 runs to 14 residues. Looked up from germline, CDR1 is SEHNR and CDR2 is FQNEAQ (reference sequence). V lost 3 bases to trimming and J lost 4 bases, with 12 bases between them.